This TCR beta chain emerged from a study of technical replicates of blood from several donors. Germline values: CDR1 SGHRS, CDR2 YFSETQ. The V gene end was trimmed by 4 bases and the J gene end by 2 bases; junction bases not matched to a gene: 3. The CDR3 covers 14 residues. Profiling relied on immunoSEQ multiplex PCR, and the TCRdb table lists in-frame clones only, not all of them. The sample holds 75,000 to 95,000 clones, 85% to 95% seen once. This chain joins TRBV5-1 and TRBJ1-5; TRBD1 agrees at 7 bases. The sequenced sample consisted of T cells isolated from PBMCs. The origin of this receptor is a human donor in good health. The DNA for the CDR3 is TGCGCCAGCAGCCGAGGGGGCGGCAATCAGCCCCAGCATTTT. The encoded protein is CASSRGGGNQPQHF.